Sequencing of this T cell receptor beta chain was carried out in a study of shared clonotypes between healthy human individuals. For the study at large: Plates per donor: three CD4 naive, three CD4 memory, two CD8 naive, one CD8 memory. The study's findings and limits: Naive subsets, compared against memory subsets, generally had larger estimated richness values.

About this clone itself: Its matching antigen is unknown.

The protocol was immunoSEQ multiplex PCR, while the TCRdb copy is restricted to in-frame clones and leaves out a portion. The repertoire includes 950,000 to 1,300,000 clones, approximately 72% of them detected once, and roughly 1.4% sits in the top ten. Germline V gene sequence: CDR1 LNHNV, CDR2 YYDKDF (reference sequence). The CDR3 length is 15 residues. V shed 5 bases and J shed 5 bases, with 15 bases lying between them. The rearrangement joins TRBV15 to TRBJ1-4, with unresolved D. The origin of this receptor is a young man in good health. The sequenced sample consisted of memory CD4+ T cells sorted from blood. The subset: CD45RA-negative fraction. This chain's CDR3 is CATSERRRSNEKLFF. CDR3 DNA sequence: TGTGCCACCAGCGAGAGACGGCGAAGCAATGAAAAACTGTTTTTT. The full variable domain, rest sourced from reference TRBV15 and TRBJ1-4, is DAMVIQNPRYQVTQFGKPVTLSCSQTLNHNVMYWYQQKSSQAPKLLFHYYDKDFNNEADTPDNFQSRRPNTSFCFLDIRSPGLGDTAMYLCATSERRRSNEKLFFGSGTQLSVL.